One and the same sample provided the 18 T cell receptor beta chains below, sequenced in a study of T cells after yellow fever vaccination. TCRdb passed the 5' RACE reads through MiXCR, listing each CDR3 protein once. The sample contains approximately 340,000 distinct CDR3 sequences, about 8.7% of which appear only once. Material: PBMCs, obtained on the day of the first yellow fever vaccination. These receptors all stem from a man between 18 and 35 years old who received the YFV17D yellow fever vaccine.

The V call is TRBV7-2, the J call TRBJ1-1; D is uncertain. Deletions cut 2 bases from V and 1 base from J, with 8 bases between. The CDR3 has 14 residues. The germline CDR1 and CDR2 sequences are SGHTA and FQGNSA. CDR3 in amino acids: CASSLIPGNTEAFF. For the CDR3, the DNA is TGTGCCAGCAGCTTAATTCCCGGGAACACTGAAGCTTTCTTT.

As regards this clonotype: This CDR3 fails to terminate in the conserved phenylalanine or tryptophan, so it likely reflects a read error. Because the CDR3's place on the DNA is in doubt, the DNA is left out and the CDR3 is given as listed by TCRdb. The V call is TRBV20-1, the J call TRBJ2-1; the tabulated D call, TRBD1, remains unverified against the DNA. The CDR3 contains 11 residues when both ends are counted. Germline CDR1 is DFQATT and CDR2 is SNEGSKA (reference sequence). CDR3 residues: CSARGSGTGVL.

This clonotype has only a few counts. This sequence joins TRBV6-2 or TRBV6-3 and TRBJ2-5, with 13 bases that match TRBD2. The V and J ends lost 6 bases and 5 bases, in that order; junction bases with no gene match: 18. The length of the CDR3 is 19 residues. In germline, CDR1 is MNHEY, CDR2 SVGEGT. CDR3 residues: CASSQPLTSGGKRIETQYF. The DNA of the CDR3 is TGTGCCAGCAGCCAACCACTGACTAGCGGGGGGAAGCGTATTGAGACCCAGTACTTC.

This chain links TRBV20-1 with TRBJ2-1; the match to TRBD2 covers 9 bases. The V gene's germline CDR1 is DFQATT and CDR2 SNEGSKA (reference sequence). V lost 1 base to trimming and J lost 9 bases; unmatched junction nucleotides: 7. The CDR3 has 14 residues. The CDR3 spells CSARGRGGYGEQFF. CDR3 coding DNA: TGCAGTGCTAGAGGGCGGGGGGGCTACGGTGAGCAGTTCTTC.

Ten or more counts support this clonotype. The chain joins TRBV6-2 or TRBV6-3 to TRBJ2-3; D uncertain. CDR3 length equals 13 residues. Looked up from germline, CDR1 is MNHEY and CDR2 is SVGEGT. Trimming shortened V by 7 bases and J by 1 base, and 9 bases separated the two germline ends. The CDR3, as DNA: TGTGCCAGCACCTACTGGGGCACAGATACGCAGTATTTT. Its translation is CASTYWGTDTQYF.

This clonotype was seen a handful of times. The chain combines TRBV9 with TRBJ2-1; maybe TRBD2 (6 bases). CDR3 size: 14 residues. Trimming took 3 bases from V and 1 from J, leaving 8 bases between them. Germline assignment: CDR1 SGDLS and CDR2 YYNGEE. CDR3 nucleotides: TGTGCCAGCAGCGGGGGACTTTCCTACAATGAGCAGTTCTTC. Translated, it gives CASSGGLSYNEQFF.

CDR3: CASSFRTGQGDEQFF. The DNA for the CDR3 is TGTGCCAGCAGCTTCCGGACAGGGCAAGGAGATGAGCAGTTCTTC. The rearrangement links TRBV7-9 to TRBJ2-1; TRBD1 matches 8 bases. Germline V gene data show CDR1 as SEHNR and CDR2 as FQNEAQ (reference sequence). The CDR3 loop spans 15 amino acids. Trimming at V came to 3 bases and at J to 8 bases, leaving 9 bases not matched to a gene.

This clonotype was detected a few times. The junction departs from germline at one end; a sequencing error may be responsible. The V call is TRBV15, the J call TRBJ1-1; possible D gene TRBD1, 6 bases. The CDR3 length is 14 residues. CDR1 and CDR2 from the germline V gene are LNHNV and YYDKDF (reference sequence). The CDR3 loop is CATSVQGLKTEAFF. CDR3 DNA: TGTGCCACCAGCGTACAGGGTCTGAAGACTGAAGCTTTCTTT.

V usage is TRBV5-1 and J usage is TRBJ1-2; weak D call: TRBD1 (6 bases). The germline CDR1 and CDR2 sequences are SGHRS and YFSETQ. CDR3 length: 16 amino acids. V was cut by 4 bases and J by 3 bases, with 19 bases left in between. CDR3 sequence reads: CASSPGASGPHYGYTF. The CDR3 nucleotides read TGCGCCAGCAGCCCAGGGGCCTCGGGCCCCCACTATGGCTACACCTTC.

The chain joins TRBV10-3 to TRBJ2-5; the match to TRBD2 covers 7 bases. V dropped 3 bases and J dropped 1; count of bases not matched to a gene: 2. Germline assignment: CDR1 ENHRY and CDR2 SYGVKD. The length of the CDR3 is 14 residues. In DNA form, the CDR3 reads TGTGCCATCAGTGACAGCGGGGTCCAAGAGACCCAGTACTTC. This gives the protein CAISDSGVQETQYF.

The table lists this clonotype with many counts. The chain has TRBV4-3 and TRBJ2-3; D might be TRBD2 (5 bases). The CDR3 is 15 amino acids. Trimming shortened V by 4 bases and J by 0 bases, and 11 bases separated the two germline ends. Germline V gives CDR1 LGHNA, CDR2 YSLEER. CDR3 in DNA: TGCGCCAGCAGCCTAGAGGGCATGAGCACAGATACGCAGTATTTT. Translating it yields CASSLEGMSTDTQYF.

This clonotype was picked up a small number of times. The CDR3 coding sequence is TGTGCCAGCAGCTTAGATCGGGGGGTTGGCTACACCTTC. Amino acid sequence: CASSLDRGVGYTF. The chain combines TRBV7-2 with TRBJ1-2, with TRBD1 as a possible D gene (5 bases). Trimming shortened V by 1 base and J by 7 bases, and 10 bases separated the two germline ends. Per germline, CDR1 SGHTA and CDR2 FQGNSA. This CDR3 has 13 residues.

V usage is TRBV7-9 and J usage is TRBJ1-3; D uncertain. Germline V gene lookup returns CDR1 SEHNR and CDR2 FQNEAQ (reference sequence). The CDR3 spans 16 residues. Trimming removed 5 bases at V and 4 bases at J, with 18 bases between. The CDR3 loop is CASSATALHYGNTIYF. In DNA form, the CDR3 reads TGTGCCAGCAGCGCTACCGCGCTCCACTACGGAAACACCATATATTTT. Together with reference TRBV7-9 and TRBJ1-3, the CDR3 gives the full variable domain: DTGVSQNPRHKITKRGQNVTFRCDPISEHNRLYWYRQTLGQGPEFLTYFQNEAQLEKSRLLSDRFSAERPKGSFSTLEIQRTEQGDSAMYLCASSATALHYGNTIYFGEGSWLTVV.

There are a few counts of this clonotype. V and J are TRBV5-1 and TRBJ1-2; D remains ambiguous. Trimming shortened V by 3 bases and J by 8 bases, and 11 bases separated the two germline ends. Per the germline V gene, CDR1 is SGHRS and CDR2 is YFSETQ. The CDR3 consists of 12 residues. CDR3 sequence (DNA): TGCGCCAGCAGCTCTTCCAGTCGAGGCTACACCTTC. Its protein is CASSSSSRGYTF.

This clonotype has only a few counts. The gene calls are TRBV2 and TRBJ2-5; 8 nucleotides agree with TRBD2. The CDR3 length is 13 residues. Germline V gives CDR1 SNHLY, CDR2 FYNNEI. The ends lost 9 bases at V and 5 bases at J; junction bases unmatched: 8. The chain's CDR3 is CASSGGALETQYF. Written as DNA, the CDR3 is TGTGCCAGTTCGGGAGGGGCGCTGGAGACCCAGTACTTC.

The chain carries TRBV7-9 and TRBJ1-5; D is ambiguous. Germline values: CDR1 SEHNR, CDR2 FQNEAQ (reference sequence). The length of the CDR3 is 12 residues. Deletions cut 0 bases from V and 11 bases from J, with 8 bases between. CDR3 DNA sequence: TGTGCCAGCAGCTTAGCTTTTGAGTCCCAGCATTTT. Its protein product is CASSLAFESQHF.

This clonotype was detected only a few times. CDR3 in DNA: TGTGCCAGCAGCTTAGGGTCGAGGGGGCGGAATCAGCCCCAGCATTTT. Residues: CASSLGSRGRNQPQHF. V and J are TRBV7-8 and TRBJ1-5; 7 bases map to TRBD1. The ends lost 1 base at V and 4 bases at J; junction bases unmatched: 7. The CDR3 spans 16 residues. The germline V gene encodes CDR1 SGHVS and CDR2 FQNEAQ.

The chain combines TRBV18 with TRBJ2-5; TRBD1 agrees at 11 bases. This CDR3 comprises 15 residues. V shed 4 bases and J 0 bases; nucleotides not matched to a gene: 1. The V gene's germline CDR1 is KGHSH and CDR2 LQKENI. CDR3 in amino acids: CASSRGQGDQETQYF. CDR3 DNA sequence: TGTGCCAGCTCACGGGGACAGGGGGACCAAGAGACCCAGTACTTC. The full variable domain, completed using reference TRBV18 and TRBJ2-5, is NAGVMQNPRHLVRRRGQEARLRCSPMKGHSHVYWYRQLPEEGLKFMVYLQKENIIDESGMPKERFSAEFPKEGPSILRIQQVVRGDSAAYFCASSRGQGDQETQYFGPGTRLLVL.